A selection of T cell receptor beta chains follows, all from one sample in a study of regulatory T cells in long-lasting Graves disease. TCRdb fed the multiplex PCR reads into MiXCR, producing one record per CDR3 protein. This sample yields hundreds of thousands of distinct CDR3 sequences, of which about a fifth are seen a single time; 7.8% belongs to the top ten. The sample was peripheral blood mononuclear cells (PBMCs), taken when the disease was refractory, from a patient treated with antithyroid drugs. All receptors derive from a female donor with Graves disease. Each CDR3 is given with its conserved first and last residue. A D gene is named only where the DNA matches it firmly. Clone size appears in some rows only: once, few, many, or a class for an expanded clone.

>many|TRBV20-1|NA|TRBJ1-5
CSAARADQPQHF
TGCAGTGCTGCCAGAGCAGATCAGCCCCAGCATTTT
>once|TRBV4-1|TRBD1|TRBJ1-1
CASSQWTGALKAFF
TGCGCCAGCAGCCAATGGACAGGGGCCTTGAAGGCTTTCTTT
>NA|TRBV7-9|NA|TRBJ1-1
CASSLADTGPRDTEAFF
TGTGCCAGCAGCTTAGCGGATACAGGCCCGAGGGACACTGAAGCTTTCTTT
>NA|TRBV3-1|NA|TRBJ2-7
CASSTGLVKQYF
TGTGCCAGCAGCACAGGGCTCGTGAAGCAGTACTTC
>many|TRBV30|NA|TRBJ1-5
CAWALTGLRNQPQHF
TGTGCCTGGGCCCTGACAGGTCTCCGGAATCAGCCCCAGCATTTT
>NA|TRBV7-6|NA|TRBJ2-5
CASSRLPGQETQYF
TGTGCCAGCAGCCGCCTGCCAGGGCAAGAGACCCAGTACTTC
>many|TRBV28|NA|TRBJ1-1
CASSGNQGLNTEAFF
TGTGCCAGCAGTGGGAATCAGGGTTTGAACACTGAAGCTTTCTTT
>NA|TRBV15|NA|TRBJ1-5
CATSRGLGNQPQHF
TGTGCCACCAGCAGGGGTCTTGGCAATCAGCCCCAGCATTTT
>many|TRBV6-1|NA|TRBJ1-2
CASCDSLNYGYTF
TGTGCCAGCTGTGACAGCCTTAACTATGGCTACACCTTC
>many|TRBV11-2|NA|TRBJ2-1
CASSLVGGGYNEQFF
TGTGCCAGCAGCTTAGTAGGGGGAGGCTACAATGAGCAGTTCTTC
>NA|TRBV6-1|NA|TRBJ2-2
CASSEWDTGELVF
TGTGCCAGCAGTGAGTGGGACACCGGGGAGCTGGTTTTT
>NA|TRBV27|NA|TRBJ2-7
CASRQTGGDSSYEQYF
TGTGCCAGCAGGCAGACCGGGGGCGACTCCTCCTACGAGCAGTACTTC
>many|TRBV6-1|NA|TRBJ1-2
CASRVTQTHYGYTF
TGTGCCAGCAGGGTGACCCAGACCCACTATGGCTACACCTTC
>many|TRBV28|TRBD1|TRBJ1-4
CASSAPGTGREKLFF
TGTGCCAGCAGTGCGCCCGGGACAGGGAGAGAAAAACTGTTTTTT
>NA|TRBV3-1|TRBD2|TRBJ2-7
CASSQPSGASYEQYF
TGTGCCAGCAGCCAACCTAGCGGAGCCTCCTACGAGCAGTACTTC
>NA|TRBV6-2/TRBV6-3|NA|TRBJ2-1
CASSYTQETYNEQFF
TGTGCCAGCAGTTACACTCAGGAAACCTACAATGAGCAGTTCTTC
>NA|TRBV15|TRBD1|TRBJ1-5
CATASDGTGTGRVGNQPQHF
TGTGCCACCGCCTCCGACGGCACCGGGACAGGGAGGGTCGGCAATCAGCCCCAGCATTTT
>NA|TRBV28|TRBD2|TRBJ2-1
CASSEIAGEGYNEQFF
TGTGCCAGCAGCGAAATAGCGGGTGAAGGATACAATGAGCAGTTCTTC
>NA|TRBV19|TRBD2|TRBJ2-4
CASSIGASGSGYIQYF
TGTGCCAGTAGTATAGGGGCTAGCGGGAGCGGGTACATTCAGTACTTC
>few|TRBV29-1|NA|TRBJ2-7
CSVVGNNYEQYF
TGCAGCGTTGTAGGGAATAACTACGAGCAGTACTTC
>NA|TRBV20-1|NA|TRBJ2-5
CSARFTTSRETQYF
TGCAGTGCTAGATTCACAACGTCCCGCGAGACCCAGTACTTC
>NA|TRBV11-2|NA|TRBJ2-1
CASSSSGRSAYNEQFF
TGTGCCAGCAGCTCGTCGGGGCGGAGCGCCTACAATGAGCAGTTCTTC
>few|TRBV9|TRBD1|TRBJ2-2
CATRQGMVTGELFF
TGTGCCACAAGACAGGGGATGGTCACCGGGGAGCTGTTTTTT
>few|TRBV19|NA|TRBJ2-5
CASSMHRRREETQYF
TGTGCCAGTAGTATGCACAGGCGTCGGGAGGAGACCCAGTACTTC
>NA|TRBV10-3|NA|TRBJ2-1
CAISEAGIYNEQFF
TGTGCCATCAGTGAGGCAGGGATCTACAATGAGCAGTTCTTC
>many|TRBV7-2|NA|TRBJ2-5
CASSSSRWETQYF
TGTGCCAGCAGCTCCTCTCGCTGGGAGACCCAGTACTTC
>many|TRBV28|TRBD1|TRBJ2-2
CASRGPETGDITGELFF
TGTGCCAGCAGGGGCCCTGAGACAGGGGACATCACCGGGGAGCTGTTTTTT
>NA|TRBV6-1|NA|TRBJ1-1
CASSARGGTKENTEAFF
TGTGCCAGCAGTGCGCGCGGGGGAACAAAGGAGAACACTGAAGCTTTCTTT
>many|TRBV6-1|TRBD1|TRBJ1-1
CASSDQGAETEAFF
TGTGCCAGCAGTGACCAGGGGGCCGAGACTGAAGCTTTCTTT
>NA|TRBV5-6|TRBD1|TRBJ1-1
CASSATGGGPNTEAFF
TGTGCCAGCAGCGCGACAGGGGGCGGCCCGAACACTGAAGCTTTCTTT
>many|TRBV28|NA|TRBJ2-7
CASSLTAYEQYF
TGTGCCAGCAGCTTGACAGCCTACGAGCAGTACTTC
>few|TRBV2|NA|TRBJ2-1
CASSSEEGDEQFF
TGTGCCAGCAGTTCCGAGGAGGGAGATGAGCAGTTCTTC
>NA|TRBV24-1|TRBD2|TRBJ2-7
CATHWMTSGSPHEQYF
TGTGCCACCCACTGGATGACTAGCGGGAGCCCTCACGAGCAGTACTTC
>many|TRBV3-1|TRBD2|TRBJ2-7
CASSQVAGVYEQYF
TGTGCCAGCAGCCAAGTAGCGGGAGTTTACGAGCAGTACTTC
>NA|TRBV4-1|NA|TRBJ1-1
CASSRGPPGGGAGTEAFF
TGCGCCAGCAGCCGCGGCCCGCCGGGGGGGGGCGCGGGCACTGAAGCTTTCTTT
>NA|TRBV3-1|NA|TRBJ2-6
CASSVPQGSGANVPTF
TGTGCCAGCAGCGTACCACAGGGCTCTGGGGCCAACGTCCCGACTTTC
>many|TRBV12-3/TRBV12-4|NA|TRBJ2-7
CASSLRGVEQYF
TGTGCCAGCAGTTTACGCGGCGTAGAGCAGTACTTC
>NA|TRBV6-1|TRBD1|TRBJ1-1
CASSPTGGNAEAFF
TGTGCCAGCAGCCCGACAGGGGGTAATGCTGAAGCTTTCTTT
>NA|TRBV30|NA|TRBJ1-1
CAWRTTEEAFF
TGTGCCTGGAGGACGACTGAGGAAGCTTTCTTT
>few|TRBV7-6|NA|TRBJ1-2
CASSLEADAAYGYTF
TGTGCCAGCAGCTTAGAGGCGGACGCGGCCTATGGCTACACCTTC
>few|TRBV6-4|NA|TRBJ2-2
CASRLGTNTGELFF
TGTGCCAGCCGGTTGGGTACGAACACCGGGGAGCTGTTTTTT
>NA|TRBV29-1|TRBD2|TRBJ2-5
CSVDGGVRETQYF
TGCAGCGTTGATGGGGGGGTCCGGGAGACCCAGTACTTC
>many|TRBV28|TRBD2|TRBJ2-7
CASSFSSGGTYEQYF
TGTGCCAGCAGTTTTTCCAGCGGGGGTACCTACGAGCAGTACTTC
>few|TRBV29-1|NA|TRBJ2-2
CSVEARGGELFF
TGCAGCGTGGAGGCCCGGGGTGGGGAGCTGTTTTTT
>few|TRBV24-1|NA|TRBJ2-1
CATSDFLNEQFF
TGTGCCACCAGTGATTTCCTGAATGAGCAGTTCTTC
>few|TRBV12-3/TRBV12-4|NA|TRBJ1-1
CASSLGSRRSTEAFF
TGTGCCAGCAGTTTGGGGTCCAGGAGGAGCACTGAAGCTTTCTTT
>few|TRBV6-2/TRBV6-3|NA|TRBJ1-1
CASSYSFGEAFF
TGTGCCAGCAGTTACTCATTCGGTGAAGCTTTCTTT
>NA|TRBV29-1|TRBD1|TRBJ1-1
CSVGDRANTEAFF
TGCAGCGTTGGGGACAGGGCGAACACTGAAGCTTTCTTT
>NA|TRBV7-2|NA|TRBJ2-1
CASSPAWRFNEQFF
TGTGCCAGCAGCCCCGCGTGGAGGTTCAATGAGCAGTTCTTC
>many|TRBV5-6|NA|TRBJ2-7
CASSLAGEQYF
TGTGCCAGCAGCCTGGCCGGGGAGCAGTACTTC
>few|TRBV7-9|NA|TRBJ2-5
CASSLTPPKEETQYF
TGTGCCAGCAGCTTGACCCCCCCTAAGGAGGAGACCCAGTACTTC
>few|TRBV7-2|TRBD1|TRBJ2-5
CASSLQTGLRETQYF
TGTGCCAGCAGCTTACAGACAGGGTTGAGGGAGACCCAGTACTTC